This T cell receptor beta chain was profiled in a study of blood T cell repertoires in COVID-19. TCRdb keeps only in-frame clones here, not all; method: immunoSEQ multiplex PCR. The sample carries some 230,000 clones, more than 75% recorded once. CDR3 size: 15 residues. The J segment lost 5 bases and the V segment lost 2 bases, leaving 4 bases of the junction unmatched. Germline V gene lookup returns CDR1 SGHTA and CDR2 FQGNSA. A single count supports this clone. In the same sample, other DNA sequences code for this CDR3. V gene TRBV7-2 combines with J gene TRBJ2-5; 11 bases are shared with TRBD2. The clonotype was recovered from a man aged 40-49 years with acute or convalescent COVID-19. The sample was peripheral blood. CDR3 protein: CASSLLAGGGETQYF. CDR3 nucleotides: TGTGCCAGCAGCTTACTAGCGGGGGGTGGCGAGACCCAGTACTTC.